This T cell receptor (delta chain) appears in the sequencing data of a study of Vδ1+ human thymocytes. Study-wide findings and caveats: Thymic TRG and TRD repertoires appeared highly polyclonal, with Gaussian CDR3 length distributions. Thymic delta-chain repertoires held approximately 20% Vdelta2 sequences and few Vdelta3, despite high sort purity. Bulk repertoire data may be misinterpreted because of unexpected Vdelta2 sequences.

The CDR3 has 12 amino acids. Germline CDR1 and CDR2: TSWWSYY and QGS. Trimming shortened V by 0 bases and J by 9 bases, and 8 bases separated the two germline ends. Alphabeta T cells were depleted, then CD3+ Vdelta1+ Vdelta2- thymocytes were FACS-sorted. Sequences come from RNA converted to cDNA by reverse transcription. Multiplex PCR used pooled V-gene forward primers and a constant-region reverse primer to amplify CDR3s. TCRdb re-called the multiplex PCR reads with CATT. The data contain under 80,000 delta-chain clones, approximately 30% of them singletons. With regard to this clone: Its cognate antigen is unknown.

The receptor was derived from a boy less than two years old who had congenital heart surgery. Sequencing was performed on Vdelta1+ gamma-delta thymocytes from the thymus. Indicated subset: FACS-sorted CD3+ TCRalphabeta- TCRVdelta1+ TCRVdelta2- thymocytes. This rearrangement joins TRDV1 to TRDJ1; D is uncertain. CDR3 region: CALGELLRELIF. The CDR3 DNA is TGTGCTCTTGGGGAACTTCTCAGAGAACTCATCTTT.